The clone carrying this T cell receptor (beta chain) has just a few counts. This sample was included in a study of identical twins. TCRdb fed the 5' RACE reads into MiXCR, producing one record per CDR3 protein. The sample has about 530,000 distinct CDR3 sequences; approximately 20% are singletons. V lost 1 base, J lost 2 bases, and 11 bases lay in between. Per germline, CDR1 SGHDT and CDR2 YYEEEE. CDR3 size: 15 residues. These data also formed part of another study, on yellow fever vaccine responses in identical twins.

The gene calls are TRBV5-6 and TRBJ2-3; no clear D. The TCR was taken from a woman aged 18-29 years in good health. Sequencing input: CD4+ T cells sorted from blood. CDR3 in DNA: TGTGCCAGCAGCTTGCCCCCTTTCTCCACAGATACGCAGTATTTT. Protein product: CASSLPPFSTDTQYF.